This T cell receptor beta chain was observed in a study of CD4 T cells in relation to SARS-CoV-2 and coronaviruses. Study overall: Controls used an HIV-1 Nef peptide pool or no peptide. General observations from the study: SARS-CoV-2-driven expansion was significantly weaker in crossreactive than monoreactive clones.

To note about this clone: Its antigen is not identified.

Germline CDR1 is MGHDK and CDR2 is SYGVNS. CDR3 length equals 18 residues. Between the trimmed V and J ends, which lost 5 bases and 0 bases, there was a span of 22 bases. The unexposed donors gave CD4+ T cells in about 2010-2019, prior to COVID-19. The cells were cultured for less than twelve days before CD4+ T cells were isolated. Clones were sequenced by immunoSEQ multiplex PCR, and TCRdb holds only the in-frame ones, with some missing. The sample has about 26,000 clones; roughly four fifths are singletons. This chain joins TRBV25-1 and TRBJ1-2; D is undetermined. The sequenced sample consisted of CD4+ T cells from PBMCs, cultured in vitro. The receptor was isolated from a human donor in good health. CDR3 loop: CASSHPPLRQSANYGYTF. CDR3 bases: TGTGCCAGCAGTCACCCCCCCCTTCGTCAGTCAGCTAACTATGGCTACACCTTC.